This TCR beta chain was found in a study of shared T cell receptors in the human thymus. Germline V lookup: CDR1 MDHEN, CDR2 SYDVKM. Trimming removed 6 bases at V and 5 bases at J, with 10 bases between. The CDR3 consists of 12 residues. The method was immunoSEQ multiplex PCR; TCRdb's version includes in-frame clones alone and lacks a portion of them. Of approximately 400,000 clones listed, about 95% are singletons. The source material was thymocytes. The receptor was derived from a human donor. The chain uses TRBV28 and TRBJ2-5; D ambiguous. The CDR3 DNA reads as TGTGCCAGCAGCCCAATAGTTGAGACCCAGTACTTC. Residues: CASSPIVETQYF.